Below are 14 T cell receptor beta chains sequenced from a single sample in a study of response to subunit inactivated influenza vaccine (dated by TCRdb to 2016 to 2019). Preparation of the library involved RT-PCR. This sample was sequenced with an Illumina HiSeq 2500. TCRdb handled the public reads itself, with Q25 trimming in fastp and clone calling in MiXCR, and kept productive beta chains. Rows with one shared CDR3 protein collapse into an entry with the most common genes and DNA. The sample has hundreds of thousands of distinct CDR3 sequences on record, approximately 14% of them singletons. Around 6.5% of the sample goes to the ten largest clones. The source material was PBMCs from blood, sampled around two weeks before vaccination. The source is a man aged 45-65 years who received an inactivated influenza vaccine. Donor details come from another sample of the same person, matched by shared clones.

V and J are TRBV11-2 and TRBJ2-1; 16 bases match TRBD2. This CDR3 has 17 residues. Germline CDR1 SGHAT, CDR2 FQNNGV. The V and J ends lost 3 bases and 5 bases, in that order; junction bases with no gene match: 4. In DNA form, the CDR3 reads TGTGCCAGCAGCTTTTCCGGGACTAGCGGGAGGGACAATGAGCAGTTCTTC. It is translated as CASSFSGTSGRDNEQFF.

This clonotype was picked up a small number of times. The rearrangement uses TRBV28 and TRBJ2-3; D unresolved. The V gene's germline CDR1 is MDHEN and CDR2 SYDVKM. Trimming removed 6 bases at V and 4 bases at J, with 17 bases between. The CDR3 runs 15 residues. This chain's CDR3 is CASSQLVASPDTQYF. The CDR3, as DNA: TGTGCCAGCAGCCAGCTTGTCGCATCCCCAGATACGCAGTATTTT.

The DNA for the CDR3 is TGTGCCACCAGCAGAGATATTTTCGGTGGATCACCCCTCCACTTT. Translation gives CATSRDIFGGSPLHF. The gene calls are TRBV15 and TRBJ1-6; D ambiguous. Between the trimmed V and J ends, which lost 0 bases and 10 bases, there was a span of 13 bases. The CDR3 is 15 residues long. CDR1 is LNHNV and CDR2 is YYDKDF in the germline V gene (reference sequence).

V is TRBV12-3 or TRBV12-4 and J is TRBJ2-7, with a tentative D call TRBD1 (6 bases). The CDR3 is 16 amino acids. V was trimmed by 3 bases and J by 0 bases, leaving 15 bases between them. The CDR3: CASSFKSGASSYEQYF. The CDR3 coding sequence is TGTGCCAGCAGTTTTAAGTCAGGGGCGAGCTCCTACGAGCAGTACTTC.

This clonotype has a handful of counts. J is TRBJ2-1 and V is TRBV27, with 16 bases identical to TRBD2. V was pared by 4 bases and J by 5 bases, with 8 bases of the junction left unmatched. CDR1 and CDR2 (germline): MNHEY, SMNVEV (reference sequence). CDR3 length equals 18 residues. In DNA form, the CDR3 reads TGTGCCAGCAGTTCCGGGACTAGCGGGAGGGCCGGCGACAATGAGCAGTTCTTC. Protein sequence: CASSSGTSGRAGDNEQFF.

This clonotype showed up just a few times. The chain has TRBV9 and TRBJ2-7; D not certain. Germline CDR1 and CDR2: SGDLS and YYNGEE. The CDR3 contains 14 residues. V gave up 1 base and J gave up 3 bases, with 11 bases separating them. CDR3 nucleotide sequence: TGTGCCAGCAGCGTAAGTTACACAAGCTACGAGCAGTACTTC. It yields the protein CASSVSYTSYEQYF.

The V and J genes are TRBV6-2 or TRBV6-3 and TRBJ2-1; 7 bases align to TRBD2. J gave up 0 bases and V 4 bases, and 9 bases lay outside the gene matches. CDR1 is MNHEY and CDR2 is SVGEGT in the germline V gene. CDR3 size: 17 residues. CDR3 loop: CASSSYGGTSSYNEQFF. In DNA, the CDR3 is TGTGCCAGCAGTTCCTACGGGGGGACGAGCTCCTACAATGAGCAGTTCTTC.

This clonotype was detected only a few times. V and J are TRBV6-2 or TRBV6-3 and TRBJ2-7; the match to TRBD1 covers 11 bases. The CDR3 totals 16 residues. Germline CDR1 MNHEY, CDR2 SVGEGT. V shed 1 base and J 2 bases; nucleotides not matched to a gene: 4. CDR3 nucleotides: TGTGCCAGCAGTTACTGGACAGGGGGCGCCCCCTACGAGCAGTACTTC. The encoded protein is CASSYWTGGAPYEQYF.

The chain combines TRBV7-8 with TRBJ2-7, with 13 nucleotides matching TRBD2. The V segment lost 0 bases and the J segment 6 bases; nucleotides outside the gene matches: 8. The CDR3 loop spans 17 amino acids. Germline CDR1 and CDR2: SGHVS and FQNEAQ. CDR3: CASSLARRLAGGGEQYF. CDR3 nucleotides: TGTGCCAGCAGCTTAGCGAGACGACTAGCGGGAGGTGGCGAGCAGTACTTC.

The chain joins TRBV7-2 to TRBJ2-6; D perhaps matches TRBD2 (5 bases). V was trimmed by 2 bases and J by 0 bases, leaving 17 bases between them. This CDR3 is built from 19 residues. Germline assignment: CDR1 SGHTA and CDR2 FQGNSA. The CDR3 protein is CASSLPAWGDTSGANVLTF. The CDR3 DNA sequence: TGTGCCAGCAGCTTACCGGCCTGGGGAGACACCTCTGGGGCCAACGTCCTGACTTTC.

This chain joins TRBV6-1 and TRBJ2-3, with TRBD2 identical over 12 bases. The CDR3 consists of 15 residues. With 6 bases clipped from V and 4 bases from J, the junction kept 5 bases outside the gene matches. Germline V gene lookup returns CDR1 MNHNS and CDR2 SASEGT. Here the CDR3 DNA reads TGTGCCAGCAGGCCGCCTAGCGGGGGGGCAGATACGCAGTATTTT. This sequence encodes CASRPPSGGADTQYF.

This clonotype was picked up many times. The chain carries TRBV12-3 or TRBV12-4 and TRBJ2-7; no definite D call. Trimming shortened V by 2 bases and J by 5 bases, and 16 bases separated the two germline ends. The CDR3 runs 15 residues. CDR3 sequence: CASSLRSQAAHEQYF. CDR3 DNA: TGTGCCAGCAGTTTAAGATCGCAGGCGGCGCACGAGCAGTACTTC.

This clonotype was seen many times. The chain is built from TRBV12-3 or TRBV12-4 and TRBJ1-3; no firm D call. This CDR3 spans 12 amino acids. V was shortened by 7 bases and J by 2 bases, with 6 bases between the two germline ends. CDR3 loop: CASNLAGNTIYF. The CDR3, as DNA: TGTGCCAGCAATTTGGCTGGAAACACCATATATTTT.

This clonotype appeared once. The rearrangement links TRBV6-5 to TRBJ2-3, with TRBD1 matching 11 bases. CDR1 is MNHEY, CDR2 SVGAGI, per germline. The V segment lost 0 bases and the J segment 5 bases; nucleotides outside the gene matches: 7. CDR3 size: 17 residues. CDR3 in amino acids: CASSYSKWDRGLDTQYF. The CDR3 coding sequence is TGTGCCAGCAGTTACTCGAAGTGGGACAGGGGGTTAGATACGCAGTATTTT.